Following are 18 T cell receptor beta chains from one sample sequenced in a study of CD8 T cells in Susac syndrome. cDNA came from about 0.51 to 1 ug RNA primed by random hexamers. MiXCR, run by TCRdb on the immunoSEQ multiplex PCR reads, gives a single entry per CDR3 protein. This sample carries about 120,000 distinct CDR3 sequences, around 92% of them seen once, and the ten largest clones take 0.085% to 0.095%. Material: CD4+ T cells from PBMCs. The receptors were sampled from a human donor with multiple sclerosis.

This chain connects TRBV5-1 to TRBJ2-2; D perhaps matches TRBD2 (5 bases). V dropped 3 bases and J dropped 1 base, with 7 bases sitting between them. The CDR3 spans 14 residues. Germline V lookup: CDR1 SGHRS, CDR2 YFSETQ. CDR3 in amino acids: CASSSEGNTGELFF. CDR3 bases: TGCGCCAGCAGCTCCGAGGGGAACACCGGGGAGCTGTTTTTT. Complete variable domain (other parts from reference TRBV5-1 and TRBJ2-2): KAGVTQTPRYLIKTRGQQVTLSCSPISGHRSVSWYQQTPGQGLQFLFEYFSETQRNKGNFPGRFSGRQFSNSRSEMNVSTLELGDSALYLCASSSEGNTGELFFGEGSRLTVL.

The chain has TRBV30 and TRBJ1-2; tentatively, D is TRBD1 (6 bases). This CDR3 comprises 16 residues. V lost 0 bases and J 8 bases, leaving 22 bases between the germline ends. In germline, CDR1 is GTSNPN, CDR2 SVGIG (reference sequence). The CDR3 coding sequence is TGTGCCTGGAGTGTGGGCTTGTGGGTCACAGGGTCCGGCTACACCTTC. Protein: CAWSVGLWVTGSGYTF.

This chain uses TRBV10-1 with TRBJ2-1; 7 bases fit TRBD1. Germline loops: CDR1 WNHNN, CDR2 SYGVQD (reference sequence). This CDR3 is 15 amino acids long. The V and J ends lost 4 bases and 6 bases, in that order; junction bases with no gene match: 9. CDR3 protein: CASSATGLNVNEQFF. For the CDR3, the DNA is TGCGCCAGCAGTGCGACAGGGTTGAATGTCAATGAGCAGTTCTTC.

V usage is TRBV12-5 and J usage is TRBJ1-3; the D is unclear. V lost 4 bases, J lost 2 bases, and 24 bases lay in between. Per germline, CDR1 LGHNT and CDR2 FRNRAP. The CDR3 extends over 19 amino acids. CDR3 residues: CASGYHPGKQGAPGNTIYF. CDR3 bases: TGTGCTAGTGGTTACCATCCTGGTAAACAAGGAGCGCCTGGAAACACCATATATTTT.

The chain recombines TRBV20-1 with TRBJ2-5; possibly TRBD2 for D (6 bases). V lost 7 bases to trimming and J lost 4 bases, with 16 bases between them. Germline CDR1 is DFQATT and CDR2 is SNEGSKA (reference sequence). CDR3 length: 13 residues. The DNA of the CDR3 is TGCAGTGTTGAGGGAGGAGGGCGAGAGACCCAGTACTTC. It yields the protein CSVEGGGRETQYF.

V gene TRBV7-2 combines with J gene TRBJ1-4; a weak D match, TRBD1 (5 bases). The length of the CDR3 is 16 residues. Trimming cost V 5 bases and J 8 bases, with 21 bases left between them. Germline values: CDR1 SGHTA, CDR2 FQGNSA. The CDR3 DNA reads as TGTGCCAGCAGCCGTAACCGAGGGGCGCCGGGGGAAAAACTGTTTTTT. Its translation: CASSRNRGAPGEKLFF.

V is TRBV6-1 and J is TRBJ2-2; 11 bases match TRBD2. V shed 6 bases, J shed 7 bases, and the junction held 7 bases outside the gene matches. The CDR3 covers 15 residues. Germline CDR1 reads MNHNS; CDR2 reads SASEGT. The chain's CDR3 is CASRGTSGGIGELFF. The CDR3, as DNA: TGTGCCAGCAGGGGCACTAGCGGGGGTATCGGGGAGCTGTTTTTT.

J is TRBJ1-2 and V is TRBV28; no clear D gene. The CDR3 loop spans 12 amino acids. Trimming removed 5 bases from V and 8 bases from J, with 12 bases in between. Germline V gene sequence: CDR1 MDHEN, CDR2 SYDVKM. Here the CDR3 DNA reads TGTGCCAGCAGTCCCCAGGCGGCCGGCTACACCTTC. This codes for CASSPQAAGYTF.

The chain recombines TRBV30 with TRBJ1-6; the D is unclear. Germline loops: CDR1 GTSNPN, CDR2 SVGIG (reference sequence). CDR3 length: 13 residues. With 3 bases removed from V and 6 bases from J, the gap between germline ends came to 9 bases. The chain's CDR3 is CAWSPGGNSPLHF. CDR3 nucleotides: TGTGCCTGGAGCCCGGGTGGTAATTCACCCCTCCACTTT.

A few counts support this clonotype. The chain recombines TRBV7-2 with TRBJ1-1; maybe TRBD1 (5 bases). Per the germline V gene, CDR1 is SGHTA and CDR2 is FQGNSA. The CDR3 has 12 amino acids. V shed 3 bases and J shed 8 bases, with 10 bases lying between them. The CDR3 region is CASSFRGAEAFF. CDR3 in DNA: TGTGCCAGCAGCTTCCGTGGGGCCGAAGCTTTCTTT.

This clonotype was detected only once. CDR3 sequence reads: CASIHRLDQPQHF. CDR3 coding DNA: TGTGCCAGCATCCACAGGTTAGATCAGCCCCAGCATTTT. This chain uses TRBV6-1 with TRBJ1-5; a weak D match, TRBD1 (5 bases). This CDR3 comprises 13 residues. V lost 7 bases, J lost 5 bases, and 12 bases lay in between. Germline CDR1 reads MNHNS; CDR2 reads SASEGT.

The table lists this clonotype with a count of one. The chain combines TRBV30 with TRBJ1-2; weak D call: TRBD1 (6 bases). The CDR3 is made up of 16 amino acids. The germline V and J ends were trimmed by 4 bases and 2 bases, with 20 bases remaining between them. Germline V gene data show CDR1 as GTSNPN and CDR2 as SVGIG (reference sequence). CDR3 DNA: TGTGCCTGGAACGAGGGGGGTGTCTCTTTAAACTATGGCTACACCTTC. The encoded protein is CAWNEGGVSLNYGYTF.

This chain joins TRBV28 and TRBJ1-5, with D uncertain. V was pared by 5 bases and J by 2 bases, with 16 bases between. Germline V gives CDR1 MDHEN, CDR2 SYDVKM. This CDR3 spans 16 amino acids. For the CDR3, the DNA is TGTGCCAGCAGTATACCCGCAGCAAGGGGCAATCAGCCCCAGCATTTT. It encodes CASSIPAARGNQPQHF.

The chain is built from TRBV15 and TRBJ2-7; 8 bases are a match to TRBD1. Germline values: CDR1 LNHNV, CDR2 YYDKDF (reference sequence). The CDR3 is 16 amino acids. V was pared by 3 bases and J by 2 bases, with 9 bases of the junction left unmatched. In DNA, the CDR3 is TGTGCCACCAGCAGGGTCCGGGGACAGGAGACCTACGAGCAGTACTTC. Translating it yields CATSRVRGQETYEQYF.

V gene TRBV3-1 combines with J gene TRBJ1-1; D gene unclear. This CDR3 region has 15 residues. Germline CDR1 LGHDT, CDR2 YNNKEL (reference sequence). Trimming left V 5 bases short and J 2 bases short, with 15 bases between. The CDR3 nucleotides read TGTGCCAGCAGCAATCACGGGAGTAGTAACACTGAAGCTTTCTTT. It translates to CASSNHGSSNTEAFF.

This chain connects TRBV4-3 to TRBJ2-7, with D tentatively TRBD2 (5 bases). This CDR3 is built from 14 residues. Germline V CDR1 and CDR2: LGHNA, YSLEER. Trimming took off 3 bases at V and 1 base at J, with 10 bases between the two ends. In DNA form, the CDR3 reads TGCGCCAGCAGCCACTCGGAGCGGTCCTACGAGCAGTACTTC. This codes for CASSHSERSYEQYF.

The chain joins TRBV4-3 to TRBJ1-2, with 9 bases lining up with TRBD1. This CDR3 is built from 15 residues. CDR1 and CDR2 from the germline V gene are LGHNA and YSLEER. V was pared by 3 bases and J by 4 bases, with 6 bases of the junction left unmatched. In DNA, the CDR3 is TGCGCCAGCAGCCACCGGGACAGGGTATCCTATGGCTACACCTTC. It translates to CASSHRDRVSYGYTF.

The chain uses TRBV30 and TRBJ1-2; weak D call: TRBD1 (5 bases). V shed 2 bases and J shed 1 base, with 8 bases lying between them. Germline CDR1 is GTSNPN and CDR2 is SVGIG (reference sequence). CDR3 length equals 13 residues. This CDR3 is CAWSKDINYGYTF. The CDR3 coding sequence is TGTGCCTGGAGTAAGGACATTAACTATGGCTACACCTTC.